Below, 28 T cell receptor beta chains from the same sample are listed, as sequenced in a study of T-cell reconstitution after alpha-beta-depleted transplantation in children. The authors prepared the TCRbeta library with unique molecular identifiers. TCRdb re-derived calls from the PCR reads in MiXCR, one entry per CDR3 protein. This repertoire shows over 550,000 distinct CDR3 sequences, over 9.5% found once; its top ten account for less than 5%. This specimen consisted of PBMCs from the stem cell graft donor, obtained from the stem cell graft. The receptors here all came from a human donor who donated a stem cell graft to a child with acute myeloid leukemia.

This clonotype appeared many times. This chain connects TRBV5-1 to TRBJ2-3, with D possibly TRBD2 on 6 matching bases. The V end lost 8 bases, the J end lost 4 bases, and 20 bases lay between the germline ends. The CDR3 runs to 15 residues. Germline V gene sequence: CDR1 SGHRS, CDR2 YFSETQ. CDR3 protein: CASAPGVTEADTQYF. The CDR3 bases are TGCGCCAGTGCCCCGGGGGTCACCGAGGCAGATACGCAGTATTTT.

The sample holds many counts of this clonotype. V and J are TRBV28 and TRBJ1-2, with D maybe TRBD1 (6 bases). V lost 8 bases and J lost 5, with 15 bases in between. The length of the CDR3 is 13 residues. Germline CDR1 is MDHEN and CDR2 is SYDVKM. The CDR3 is CASRPRGGYGYTF. The CDR3 bases are TGTGCCAGCCGCCCCAGGGGAGGATATGGCTACACCTTC.

There are many counts of this clonotype. The chain is built from TRBV7-8 and TRBJ2-4; possible D gene TRBD1, 6 bases. Per the germline V gene, CDR1 is SGHVS and CDR2 is FQNEAQ. The CDR3 contains 17 residues. Trimming removed 1 base from V and 0 bases from J, with 13 bases in between. The CDR3 DNA sequence: TGTGCCAGCAGCTTAGAGGGGGTGGGCAGAGCCAAAAACATTCAGTACTTC. Its translation: CASSLEGVGRAKNIQYF.

The table lists this clonotype with a few counts. The chain carries TRBV12-3 or TRBV12-4 and TRBJ1-5; 8 bases map to TRBD1. The junction had 3 bases not matched to a gene; V was cut back by 5 bases and J by 0 bases. The CDR3 spans 15 residues. CDR3 bases: TGTGCCAGCAGTCAGACAGGGGCTAGCAATCAGCCCCAGCATTTT. Amino acid sequence: CASSQTGASNQPQHF.

This clonotype was seen many times. The V call is TRBV4-3, the J call TRBJ2-7; TRBD2 matches 9 bases. Germline assignment: CDR1 LGHNA and CDR2 YSLEER. J lost 6 bases, V lost 0 bases, and 6 bases had no gene match. The CDR3 loop spans 15 amino acids. The CDR3 is CASSQDRGSGGEQYF. The CDR3 nucleotides read TGCGCCAGCAGCCAAGATCGAGGTAGCGGGGGCGAGCAGTACTTC.

This clonotype was picked up a small number of times. This chain joins TRBV20-1 and TRBJ2-3; possibly TRBD2 for D (5 bases). This CDR3 spans 14 amino acids. V was pared by 1 base and J by 1 base, with 9 bases between. Germline CDR1 reads DFQATT; CDR2 reads SNEGSKA (reference sequence). The CDR3 is CSARAREGTDTQYF. The CDR3 nucleotides are TGCAGTGCTAGAGCCCGGGAAGGCACAGATACGCAGTATTTT.

This clonotype occurred many times. The chain employs TRBV5-1 and TRBJ2-2; TRBD1 agrees at 9 bases. Germline V gives CDR1 SGHRS, CDR2 YFSETQ. The junction had 7 bases not matched to a gene; V was cut back by 4 bases and J by 3 bases. The CDR3 has 16 amino acids. The CDR3 loop reads CASSGWRQGDTGELFF. CDR3 DNA: TGCGCCAGCAGCGGGTGGCGACAGGGGGACACCGGGGAGCTGTTTTTT. The full variable domain, in which reference TRBV5-1 and TRBJ2-2 provide the parts outside the CDR3, is KAGVTQTPRYLIKTRGQQVTLSCSPISGHRSVSWYQQTPGQGLQFLFEYFSETQRNKGNFPGRFSGRQFSNSRSEMNVSTLELGDSALYLCASSGWRQGDTGELFFGEGSRLTVL.

This clonotype was observed a handful of times. V usage is TRBV2 and J usage is TRBJ2-7, with TRBD2 matching over 11 bases. Germline assignment: CDR1 SNHLY and CDR2 FYNNEI. V dropped 9 bases and J dropped 2; count of bases not matched to a gene: 3. This CDR3 spans 13 amino acids. Here the CDR3 reads CASQTSGTYEQYF. The DNA for the CDR3 is TGTGCCAGTCAGACTAGCGGGACCTACGAGCAGTACTTC.

This clonotype was counted between two and nine times. The chain uses TRBV20-1 and TRBJ1-5, with 8 bases aligning to TRBD1. Germline V gene lookup returns CDR1 DFQATT and CDR2 SNEGSKA (reference sequence). Trimming removed 3 bases from V and 2 bases from J; junction bases left unmatched: 3. There are 14 residues in the CDR3. This chain's CDR3 is CSASWGQGNQPQHF. CDR3 nucleotide sequence: TGCAGTGCTAGCTGGGGACAGGGCAATCAGCCCCAGCATTTT.

The gene calls are TRBV7-9 and TRBJ2-5; D is possibly TRBD2 (6 bases). Trimming shortened V by 3 bases and J by 3 bases, and 14 bases separated the two germline ends. Per the germline V gene, CDR1 is SEHNR and CDR2 is FQNEAQ (reference sequence). This CDR3 has 15 amino acids. CDR3: CASSLVPSVEETQYF. Written as DNA, the CDR3 is TGTGCCAGCAGCTTGGTACCTAGCGTCGAAGAGACCCAGTACTTC.

A few counts support this clonotype. J is TRBJ2-5 and V is TRBV28; D remains ambiguous. CDR3 length: 14 residues. CDR1 and CDR2 from the germline V gene are MDHEN and SYDVKM. V was cut by 5 bases and J by 5 bases, with 15 bases left in between. The CDR3 bases are TGTGCCAGCAGTCCCCTATCAGTCGGCGAGACCCAGTACTTC. Translating gives CASSPLSVGETQYF.

This clonotype was found a few times. The V and J genes are TRBV10-3 and TRBJ2-7; D is unclear. Trimming cost V 11 bases and J 6 bases, with 23 bases left between them. This CDR3 comprises 14 residues. Germline lookup yields CDR1 ENHRY and CDR2 SYGVKD. The CDR3 reads CAVTPDLIKPEQYF. The CDR3 DNA is TGTGCCGTGACCCCGGACCTTATCAAACCCGAGCAGTACTTC.

In its sample, this clonotype was seen a few times. The chain combines TRBV16 with TRBJ1-2; 9 bases line up with TRBD1. Germline-derived CDR1 and CDR2 are KGHSY and FQNENV. This CDR3 comprises 19 residues. Trimming took 3 bases from V and 4 from J; bases not matched to a gene: 18. The CDR3: CASSQRTIGTGKGGYGYTF. The CDR3 nucleotides read TGTGCCAGCAGCCAGAGAACCATCGGGACAGGGAAGGGCGGCTATGGCTACACCTTC.

This clonotype was counted at least ten times. CDR3 region: CASSLGGTGTGELFF. The CDR3 DNA follows: TGTGCCAGCAGTTTAGGTGGGACAGGGACCGGGGAGCTGTTTTTT. The rearrangement uses TRBV12-3 or TRBV12-4 and TRBJ2-2; 9 nucleotides line up with TRBD1. The CDR3 totals 15 residues. J gave up 5 bases and V 1 base, and 2 bases lay outside the gene matches.

This clonotype was recorded many times. The rearrangement joins TRBV25-1 to TRBJ1-1; D not resolved. Germline CDR1 MGHDK, CDR2 SYGVNS. The ends were cut back, 5 bases at V and 6 bases at J, with 16 bases in the middle. The CDR3 is 14 residues long. As DNA, the CDR3 is TGTGCCAGCAGTCGCCTTGGCAAAGGAGCTGAAGCTTTCTTT. Amino acids: CASSRLGKGAEAFF. The full variable domain, completed using reference TRBV25-1 and TRBJ1-1, is EADIYQTPRYLVIGTGKKITLECSQTMGHDKMYWYQQDPGMELHLIHYSYGVNSTEKGDLSSESTVSRIRTEHFPLTLESARPSHTSQYLCASSRLGKGAEAFFGQGTRLTVV.

The chain links TRBV12-3 or TRBV12-4 to TRBJ2-7; 8 bases match TRBD1. V was pared by 2 bases and J by 2 bases, with 5 bases of the junction left unmatched. The CDR3 extends over 15 amino acids. This chain's CDR3 is CASSLRTGPPYEQYF. As DNA, the CDR3 is TGTGCCAGCAGTTTAAGGACAGGGCCCCCCTACGAGCAGTACTTC.

The chain uses TRBV30 and TRBJ1-1; D unclear. This CDR3 spans 10 amino acids. The germline V and J ends were trimmed by 6 bases and 10 bases, with 12 bases remaining between them. CDR1 and CDR2 (germline): GTSNPN, SVGIG (reference sequence). CDR3 sequence (DNA): TGTGCCTGTCAAGCTCCGGGAGCTTTCTTT. Protein product: CACQAPGAFF.

This clonotype showed up just a few times. V is TRBV6-4 and J is TRBJ2-1; D might be TRBD2 (6 bases). This CDR3 contains 16 residues. V was clipped by 5 bases and J by 5 bases, with 19 bases between them. The germline CDR1 and CDR2 sequences are MRHNA and SNTAGT. CDR3 protein: CASSRAGSLGNNEQFF. In nucleotides, the CDR3 is TGTGCCAGCAGTAGAGCGGGCTCCTTGGGAAACAATGAGCAGTTCTTC.

This clonotype occurred a few times. CDR3 nucleotides: TGTGCCGTAAAGGGCCCCGGAGAGCAGTACTTC. As protein: CAVKGPGEQYF. The rearrangement uses TRBV3-1 and TRBJ2-7; D call uncertain. Germline V lookup: CDR1 LGHDT, CDR2 YNNKEL (reference sequence). The CDR3 totals 11 residues. V lost 11 bases and J lost 7, with 15 bases in between.

This clonotype occurred many times. The chain employs TRBV9 and TRBJ2-7, with 7 bases fitting TRBD2. This CDR3 contains 15 residues. Germline V lookup: CDR1 SGDLS, CDR2 YYNGEE. Trimming cost V 0 bases and J 1 base; bases outside gene matches: 4. The CDR3 nucleotides read TGTGCCAGCAGCGTAGTGGGGGGGAATTCCTACGAGCAGTACTTC. Amino acid sequence: CASSVVGGNSYEQYF.

The chain links TRBV6-1 to TRBJ1-1; 8 bases match TRBD1. J lost 3 bases, V lost 5 bases, and 5 bases had no gene match. Germline V lookup: CDR1 MNHNS, CDR2 SASEGT. The length of the CDR3 is 14 residues. The CDR3 spells CASSRTGLHTEAFF. For the CDR3, the DNA is TGTGCCAGCAGTAGGACAGGGCTGCACACTGAAGCTTTCTTT.

V gene TRBV2 combines with J gene TRBJ2-7; possible D gene TRBD1, 6 bases. The V end was cut by 6 bases, the J end by 5 bases, with 17 bases between. The CDR3 sequence is 14 residues long. From germline, CDR1 is SNHLY and CDR2 FYNNEI. The CDR3 region is CASRNVQGGHEQYF. The CDR3 bases are TGTGCCAGCAGGAATGTACAGGGTGGTCACGAGCAGTACTTC.

In this sample, this clonotype turned up many times. This chain joins TRBV7-9 and TRBJ2-3; 7 bases are a match to TRBD2. V dropped 5 bases and J dropped 1; count of bases not matched to a gene: 9. The germline V gene encodes CDR1 SEHNR and CDR2 FQNEAQ (reference sequence). The CDR3 covers 16 residues. As DNA, the CDR3 is TGTGCCAGCAGCCCCCCGTTCCGGGAGGGCACAGATACGCAGTATTTT. Translating it yields CASSPPFREGTDTQYF.

V gene TRBV5-1 combines with J gene TRBJ2-1, with TRBD1 matching over 8 bases. Losses at the gene ends were 4 bases for V and 0 bases for J; bases not matched to a gene: 6. The CDR3 totals 16 residues. Germline lookup yields CDR1 SGHRS and CDR2 YFSETQ. The CDR3 DNA reads as TGCGCCAGCAGCCTCACAGGGGGAAGCTCCTACAATGAGCAGTTCTTC. As protein: CASSLTGGSSYNEQFF.

This clonotype was found a few times. The rearrangement joins TRBV9 to TRBJ1-5; unclear D gene. Trimming left V 0 bases short and J 6 bases short, with 13 bases between. The germline CDR1 and CDR2 sequences are SGDLS and YYNGEE. CDR3 size: 15 residues. CDR3 in DNA: TGTGCCAGCAGCGTAGATGTGACCCCGGTTCAGCCCCAGCATTTT. It specifies CASSVDVTPVQPQHF.

This clonotype has more than one count but fewer than ten. This chain connects TRBV6-1 to TRBJ2-2, with 13 bases matching TRBD2. This CDR3 spans 18 amino acids. The germline gives CDR1 MNHNS, CDR2 SASEGT. V dropped 5 bases and J dropped 4; count of bases not matched to a gene: 10. The CDR3: CASSRPGLAGRVTGELFF. CDR3 in DNA: TGTGCCAGCAGTAGACCGGGACTAGCGGGAAGGGTCACCGGGGAGCTGTTTTTT.

Only a few counts were recorded for this clonotype. V and J are TRBV14 and TRBJ2-7, with D possibly being TRBD2 (5 bases). This CDR3 has 16 amino acids. Germline CDR1 reads SGHDN; CDR2 reads FVKESK. Trimming stripped 0 bases from V and 3 bases from J, with 15 bases between. As DNA, the CDR3 is TGTGCCAGCAGCCAAGATCTTCGCGGAGGAGGCTACGAGCAGTACTTC. This gives the protein CASSQDLRGGGYEQYF.

This clonotype was seen many times. The V gene is TRBV10-2, the J gene TRBJ2-5; maybe TRBD2 (6 bases). Germline V CDR1 and CDR2: WSHSY, SAAADI. The V end was cut by 7 bases, the J end by 4 bases, with 7 bases between. This CDR3 is built from 11 residues. The CDR3 reads CASMGGETQYF. CDR3 DNA sequence: TGCGCCAGCATGGGGGGAGAGACCCAGTACTTC.